A selection of T cell receptor beta chains follows, all from one sample in a study of patients and donors after allogeneic stem cell transplantation. Each CDR3 protein is one row after TCRdb ran MiXCR on the RT-PCR reads. The sample carries about 150,000 distinct CDR3 sequences, about 24% recorded once. The specimen was blood, either unsorted or a sorted T cell fraction (not recorded which). These receptors all stem from a human donor who was either an allogeneic HSCT recipient or a stem cell or donor lymphocyte infusion donor (not recorded which). It is not recorded whose cells these are; they may come from a transplant donor. Each CDR3 is given with its conserved first and last residue. D genes are given only for firm matches. Clone size, where shown, is once, few, many, or a class for clones that have expanded.

d_gene	j_gene	v_gene	abundance	CDR3nt	CDR3aa
NA	TRBJ1-1	TRBV10-3	NA	TGTGCCATCAGGGACCTGGGCCCTGAAGCTTTCTTT	CAIRDLGPEAFF
NA	TRBJ1-2	TRBV28	NA	TGTGCCAGCAGTTTTCCTTTGAACTATGGCTACACCTTC	CASSFPLNYGYTF
NA	TRBJ2-3	TRBV11-1	few	TGTGCCAGCAGCTTAGCGGGACTCCGAGGGACAGATACGCAGTATTTT	CASSLAGLRGTDTQYF
NA	TRBJ1-5	TRBV6-1	few	TGTGCCAGCGGAGGGGAGGCTAGCAATCAGCCCCAGCATTTT	CASGGEASNQPQHF
NA	TRBJ1-6	TRBV20-1	few	TGCAGTGGGGGGTCACCCCTCCACTTT	CSGGSPLHF
NA	TRBJ1-1	TRBV12-3/TRBV12-4	once	TGTGCCAGCAGCCCAAGCAGGGAGTGGACTGAAGCTTTCTTT	CASSPSREWTEAFF
NA	TRBJ2-2	TRBV21-1	NA	TGTGCCAGCAGGACGCACGGGGAGCTGTTTTTT	CASRTHGELFF
NA	TRBJ1-1	TRBV9	few	TGTGCCAGCAGCCCCGGCCAAGTGGGGGACACTGAAGCTTTCTTT	CASSPGQVGDTEAFF
NA	TRBJ2-1	TRBV20-1	few	TGCAGTGCTAAAGGGCTGCCCTACAATGAGCAGTTCTTC	CSAKGLPYNEQFF
NA	TRBJ2-5	TRBV19	few	TGTGCCAGTAGTTTCGACCGGGACTTTCAAGAGACCCAGTACTTC	CASSFDRDFQETQYF
TRBD2	TRBJ2-1	TRBV7-7	NA	TGTGCTAGCAGCCCACAGGGACTAGCGGGAGGGAATGAGCAGTTCTTC	CASSPQGLAGGNEQFF
TRBD2	TRBJ2-1	TRBV4-1	NA	TGCGCCAGCAGCCGGGGAGCTCTAGCGGGGAGGGATGAGCAGTTCTTC	CASSRGALAGRDEQFF
NA	TRBJ2-7	TRBV29-1	NA	TGCAGCGTTAGTGGGGGGCGCGGATACGAGCAGTACTTC	CSVSGGRGYEQYF
NA	TRBJ1-2	TRBV7-9	NA	TGTGCCAGCCCCGCCCTCGGGGAGCCTAACTATGGCTACACCTTC	CASPALGEPNYGYTF
NA	TRBJ2-7	TRBV12-3/TRBV12-4	NA	TGTGCCAGCAGTGTGGACAGATTCGAGCAGTACTTC	CASSVDRFEQYF
TRBD1	TRBJ2-3	TRBV5-1	few	TGCGCCAGCAGCCTGGGGACAGCCGATACGCAGTATTTT	CASSLGTADTQYF
NA	TRBJ2-5	TRBV12-3/TRBV12-4	few	TGTGCCAGCAGTTTAATGTTAGAGACCCAGTACTTC	CASSLMLETQYF
NA	TRBJ1-4	TRBV6-2/TRBV6-3	few	TGTGCCAGCAGTTCCAAAGGCTTGGGGGAAAAACTGTTTTTT	CASSSKGLGEKLFF
NA	TRBJ1-2	TRBV6-5	many	TGTGCCAGCAGTTACTCCCCCCGGATGAATAACTATGGCTACACCTTC	CASSYSPRMNNYGYTF
NA	TRBJ1-1	TRBV4-2	few	TGTGCCAGCAGCCAAGTTCTGGGGGAAGCTGAAGCTTTCTTT	CASSQVLGEAEAFF
NA	TRBJ1-2	TRBV11-2	few	TGTGCCAGCAGCTTAGTCTGGACAATCTATGGCTACACCTTC	CASSLVWTIYGYTF
TRBD1	TRBJ1-2	TRBV27	few	TGTGCCAGCAGTCTGGGACAGGGGTATATTAACTATGGCTACACCTTC	CASSLGQGYINYGYTF
NA	TRBJ1-2	TRBV27	many	TGTGCCAGCAGGGAAGGACGGTTTGACTATGGCTACACCTTC	CASREGRFDYGYTF
TRBD2	TRBJ2-3	TRBV5-1	NA	TGCGCCAGCAGCTTGGCCCTAGCGGACACAGATACGCAGTATTTT	CASSLALADTDTQYF
NA	TRBJ1-3	TRBV29-1	few	TGCAGCGTTAACGGCCCCAGGGGATCTGGAAACACCATATATTTT	CSVNGPRGSGNTIYF
NA	TRBJ1-2	TRBV20-1	few	TGCAGTGCTACCCCCGACGTGGCTGGCTACACCTTC	CSATPDVAGYTF
NA	TRBJ1-4	TRBV10-3	many	TGTGCCATCAGAGGGGCATCAGCAGGCGAAAAACTGTTTTTT	CAIRGASAGEKLFF
NA	TRBJ2-7	TRBV21-1	NA	TGTGCCAGCAGCAAGTTAATAGGGACCTTATACCACGAGCAGTACTTC	CASSKLIGTLYHEQYF
NA	TRBJ1-1	TRBV10-3	NA	TGTGCCATCAGTGAGTCAGCGGCGAACACTGAAGCTTTCTTT	CAISESAANTEAFF
TRBD1	TRBJ2-3	TRBV18	NA	TGTGCCAGCTCACCAACGGGACAGGGCTCAGATACGCAGTATTTT	CASSPTGQGSDTQYF
TRBD1	TRBJ1-1	TRBV29-1	few	TGCAGCGCACTGACAGGGATGAACACTGAAGCTTTCTTT	CSALTGMNTEAFF
NA	TRBJ2-6	TRBV9	many	TGTGCCAGCAGCGTAACAGTTGACTCTGGGGCCAACGTCCTGACTTTC	CASSVTVDSGANVLTF
NA	TRBJ2-7	TRBV4-3	NA	TGCGCCAGCAGCCAAGATATGAATGGGCTCTACGAGCAGTACTTC	CASSQDMNGLYEQYF
NA	TRBJ2-3	TRBV6-2/TRBV6-3	NA	TGTGCCAGCAGTTACTCGGCGGTAGGGGCAGATACGCAGTATTTT	CASSYSAVGADTQYF
TRBD1	TRBJ1-1	TRBV6-5	once	TGTGCCAGCAGTACGGACAGGAAGAACACTGAAGCTTTCTTT	CASSTDRKNTEAFF
NA	TRBJ2-7	TRBV3-1	NA	TGTGCCAGCAGCAAAAGCTCCTACGAGCAGTACTTC	CASSKSSYEQYF
NA	TRBJ1-2	TRBV29-1	NA	TGCAGCGTTGAAGGGCAAGGTGGGATTAACTATGGCTACACCTTC	CSVEGQGGINYGYTF
TRBD2	TRBJ2-1	TRBV6-2/TRBV6-3	NA	TGTGCCAGCAGTTACCCCACGGGACTACGGATCCCTAGCTCCTACAATGAGCAGTTCTTC	CASSYPTGLRIPSSYNEQFF
TRBD1	TRBJ1-5	TRBV12-5	few	TGTGCTAGTGGGCCTGGGGACAGGGTTCAGCCCCAGCATTTT	CASGPGDRVQPQHF
NA	TRBJ1-2	TRBV29-1	few	TGCAGCGTTGAAAGGGTCCGTAACTATGGCTACACCTTC	CSVERVRNYGYTF
TRBD2	TRBJ2-7	TRBV5-1	NA	TGCGCCAGCAGCTTGTATAGCGGGGGACCTTCCTACGAGCAGTACTTC	CASSLYSGGPSYEQYF
TRBD2	TRBJ2-5	TRBV12-3/TRBV12-4	NA	TGTGCCACCTCGGGGGGGTTAATAGAGACCCAGTACTTC	CATSGGLIETQYF
NA	TRBJ2-1	TRBV6-2/TRBV6-3	NA	TGTGCCAGCCAACAGGGTTTAAATGAGCAGTTCTTC	CASQQGLNEQFF
NA	TRBJ2-2	TRBV3-1	NA	TGTGCCAGCAGCCAAGGAGAGGGAACCGGGGAGCTGTTTTTT	CASSQGEGTGELFF
NA	TRBJ1-5	TRBV19	NA	TGTGCCAGTAGTCTCGGACGACTCAATCAGCCCCAGCATTTT	CASSLGRLNQPQHF
NA	TRBJ1-2	TRBV15	NA	TGTGCCACCAGCAGAGGGAGGCCGAACTATGGCTACACCTTC	CATSRGRPNYGYTF
NA	TRBJ2-1	TRBV11-2	NA	TGTGCCAGCAGCTTAACTGCGGGGCGCTGGGGCGAGCAGTTCTTC	CASSLTAGRWGEQFF
TRBD2	TRBJ2-7	TRBV10-3	NA	TGTGCCATCAGTGATAATCTAGCGGGAGGGCCAAACGAGCAGTACTTC	CAISDNLAGGPNEQYF
TRBD1	TRBJ2-7	TRBV6-2/TRBV6-3	once	TGTGCCAGCAGCCCGACAGGGATTTACGAGCAGTACTTC	CASSPTGIYEQYF
TRBD1	TRBJ2-7	TRBV5-1	few	TGCGCCAGCAGCTTGGCTGGGACAGGGAACGAGCAGTACTTC	CASSLAGTGNEQYF
NA	TRBJ1-4	TRBV5-1	NA	TGCGCCAGCAGCTTGGGGGGAGCAGGTGAAAAACTGTTTTTT	CASSLGGAGEKLFF
TRBD1	TRBJ1-5	TRBV5-1	NA	TGCGCCAGCAGCTTGCTTCCGGGACAGTCCAATCAGCCCCAGCATTTT	CASSLLPGQSNQPQHF
TRBD2	TRBJ2-5	TRBV12-3/TRBV12-4	NA	TGTGCCAGCAGTTCCCGGCCGGGACTAGCGGGAGAGACCCAGTACTTC	CASSSRPGLAGETQYF
TRBD1	TRBJ1-4	TRBV5-1	NA	TGCGCCAGCAGCTTGGATTTCAGGGGGGGCGAAAAACTGTTTTTT	CASSLDFRGGEKLFF
NA	TRBJ1-4	TRBV7-9	NA	TGTGCCAGCAGCTTTGGGAACAGTGAAAAACTGTTTTTT	CASSFGNSEKLFF